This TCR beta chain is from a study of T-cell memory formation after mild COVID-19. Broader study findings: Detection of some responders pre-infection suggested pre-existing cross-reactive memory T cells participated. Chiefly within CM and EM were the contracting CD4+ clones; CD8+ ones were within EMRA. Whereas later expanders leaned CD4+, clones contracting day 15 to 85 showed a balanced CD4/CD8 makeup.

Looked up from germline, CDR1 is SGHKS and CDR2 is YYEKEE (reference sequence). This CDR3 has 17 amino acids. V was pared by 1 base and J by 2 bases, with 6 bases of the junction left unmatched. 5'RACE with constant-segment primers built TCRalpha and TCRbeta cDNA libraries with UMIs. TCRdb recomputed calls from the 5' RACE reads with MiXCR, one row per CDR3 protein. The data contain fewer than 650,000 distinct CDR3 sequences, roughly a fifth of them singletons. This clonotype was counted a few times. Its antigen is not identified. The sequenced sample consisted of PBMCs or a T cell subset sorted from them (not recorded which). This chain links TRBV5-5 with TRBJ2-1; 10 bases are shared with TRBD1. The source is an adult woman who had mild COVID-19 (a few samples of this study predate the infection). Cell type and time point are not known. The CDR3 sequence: CASSLFPGQGTYNEQFF. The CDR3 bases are TGTGCCAGCAGCTTGTTTCCGGGACAGGGGACCTACAATGAGCAGTTCTTC.